This T cell receptor (beta chain) appears in the sequencing data of a study of shared clonotypes between healthy human individuals. Trimming pared 10 bases from V and 11 bases from J, leaving 8 bases between. The germline V gene has CDR1 MNHEY and CDR2 SVGAGI. The length of the CDR3 is 8 residues. TCRdb keeps only in-frame clones here, not all; method: immunoSEQ multiplex PCR. The sample includes approximately 350,000 clones, just over 95% seen only once; the top ten take 0.25% to 0.35%. The rearrangement joins TRBV6-5 to TRBJ1-1; D gene unclear. This sequence was found in a man younger than 45 in good health. The sequenced sample consisted of memory CD8+ T cells sorted from blood. Subset here: CD45RO+ cells pooled with CCR7-negative TemRA cells. CDR3 loop: CATAVAFF. For the CDR3, the DNA is TGTGCCACCGCGGTGGCTTTCTTT.